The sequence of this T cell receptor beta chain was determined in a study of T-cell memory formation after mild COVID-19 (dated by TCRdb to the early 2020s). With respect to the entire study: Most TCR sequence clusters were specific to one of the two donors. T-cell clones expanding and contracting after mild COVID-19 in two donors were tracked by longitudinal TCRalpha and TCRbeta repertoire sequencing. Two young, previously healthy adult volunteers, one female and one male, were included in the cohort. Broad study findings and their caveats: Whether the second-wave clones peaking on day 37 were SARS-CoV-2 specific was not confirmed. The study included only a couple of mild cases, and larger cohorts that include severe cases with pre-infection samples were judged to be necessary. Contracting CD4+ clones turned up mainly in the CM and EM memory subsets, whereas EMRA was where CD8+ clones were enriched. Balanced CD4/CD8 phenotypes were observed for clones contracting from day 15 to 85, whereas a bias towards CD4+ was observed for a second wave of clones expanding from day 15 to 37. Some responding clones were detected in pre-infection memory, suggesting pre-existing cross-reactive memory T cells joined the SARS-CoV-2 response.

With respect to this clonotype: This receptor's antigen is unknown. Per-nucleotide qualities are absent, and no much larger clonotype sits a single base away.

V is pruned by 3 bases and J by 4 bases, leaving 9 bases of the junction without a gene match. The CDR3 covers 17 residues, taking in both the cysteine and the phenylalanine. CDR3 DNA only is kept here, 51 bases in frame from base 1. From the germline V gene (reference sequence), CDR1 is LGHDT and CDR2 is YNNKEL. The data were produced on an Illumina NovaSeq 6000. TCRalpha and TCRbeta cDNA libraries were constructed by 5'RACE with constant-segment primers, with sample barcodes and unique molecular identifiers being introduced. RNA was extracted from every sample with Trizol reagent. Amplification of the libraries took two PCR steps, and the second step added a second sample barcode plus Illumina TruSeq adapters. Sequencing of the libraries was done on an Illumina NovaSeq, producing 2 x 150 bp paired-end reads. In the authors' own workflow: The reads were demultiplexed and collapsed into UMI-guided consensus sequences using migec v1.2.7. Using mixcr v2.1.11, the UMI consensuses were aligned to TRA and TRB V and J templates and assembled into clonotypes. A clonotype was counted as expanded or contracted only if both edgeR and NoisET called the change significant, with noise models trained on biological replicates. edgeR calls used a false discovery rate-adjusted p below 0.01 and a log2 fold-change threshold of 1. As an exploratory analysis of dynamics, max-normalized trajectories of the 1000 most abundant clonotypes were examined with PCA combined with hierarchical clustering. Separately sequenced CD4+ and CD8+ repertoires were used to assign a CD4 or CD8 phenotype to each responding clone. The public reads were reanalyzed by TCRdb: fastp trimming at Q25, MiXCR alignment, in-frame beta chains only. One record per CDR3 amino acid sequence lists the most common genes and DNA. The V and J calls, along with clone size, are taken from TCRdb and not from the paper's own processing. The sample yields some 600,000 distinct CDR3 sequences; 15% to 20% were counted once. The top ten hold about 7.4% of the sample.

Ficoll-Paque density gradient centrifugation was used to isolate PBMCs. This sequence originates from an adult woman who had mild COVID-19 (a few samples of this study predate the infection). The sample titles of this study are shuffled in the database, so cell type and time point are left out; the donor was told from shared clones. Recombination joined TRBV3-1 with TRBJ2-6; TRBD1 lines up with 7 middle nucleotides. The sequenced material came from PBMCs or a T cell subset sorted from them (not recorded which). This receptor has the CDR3 CASSQPDRLTGANVLTF. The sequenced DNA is TGTGCCAGCAGCCAGCCGGACAGGCTTACGGGGGCCAACGTCCTGACTTTC.